Shown below are 10 T cell receptor beta chains from a single sample sequenced in a study of OX40 agonist ivuxolimab in advanced cancers. Sequenced by immunoSEQ multiplex PCR; TCRdb stores in-frame clones only, minus some. The table has about 76,000 clones, 85% to 90% seen once. The sequencing here drew on CD4+ or CD8+ T cells sorted from blood, taken in a trial of the OX40 agonist ivuxolimab. All receptors come from an adult with an advanced solid tumor such as melanoma, head and neck, liver or kidney cancer.

This sequence joins TRBV7-2 and TRBJ2-7; perhaps TRBD1 as D (5 bases). This CDR3 has 12 residues. The V end was cut by 8 bases, the J end by 2 bases, with 10 bases between. Germline CDR1 reads SGHTA; CDR2 reads FQGNSA. The CDR3, as DNA: TGTGCCAGCGGTCTAGGGGCCTACGAGCAGTACTTC. Residues: CASGLGAYEQYF.

This chain connects TRBV5-1 to TRBJ2-5; weak D call: TRBD1 (5 bases). The better agreement between TRBJ2-7 and the DNA end casts doubt on the J call. CDR1 and CDR2 from the germline V gene are SGHRS and YFSETQ. CDR3 size: 14 residues. In DNA form, the CDR3 reads TGCGCCAGCAGCCCAGGGTGGGGCTCCTACGAGCAGTACTTC. It is translated as CASSPGWGSYEQYF.

This clone was seen more than once but under ten times. The chain has TRBV9 and TRBJ1-4; D remains ambiguous. Germline CDR1 is SGDLS and CDR2 is YYNGEE. The CDR3 covers 15 residues. V dropped 0 bases and J dropped 7 bases, with 13 bases sitting between them. The CDR3 DNA reads as TGTGCCAGCAGCGTAGAGGACGCCTGGGGTGAAAAACTGTTTTTT. Protein sequence: CASSVEDAWGEKLFF.

V is TRBV12-5 and J is TRBJ2-4; 9 bases map to TRBD2. This CDR3 has 21 amino acids. Germline CDR1 is LGHNT and CDR2 is FRNRAP. The ends lost 0 bases at V and 0 bases at J; junction bases unmatched: 15. This CDR3 is CASGLVHKGLARRGAKNIQYF. The CDR3 region has the DNA TGTGCTAGTGGTTTGGTTCACAAAGGACTAGCGCGCCGGGGAGCCAAAAACATTCAGTACTTC.

The J gene is TRBJ2-7, the V gene TRBV9, with 12 bases fitting TRBD2. V shed 3 bases, J shed 5 bases, and the junction held 3 bases outside the gene matches. The CDR3 extends over 14 amino acids. Germline lookup yields CDR1 SGDLS and CDR2 YYNGEE. In DNA, the CDR3 is TGTGCCAGCAGCGCCCGACTAGCGGGAGACGAGCAGTACTTC. It translates to CASSARLAGDEQYF. The full variable domain, its missing parts supplied by reference TRBV9 and TRBJ2-7, is DSGVTQTPKHLITATGQRVTLRCSPRSGDLSVYWYQQSLDQGLQFLIQYYNGEERAKGNILERFSAQQFPDLHSELNLSSLELGDSALYFCASSARLAGDEQYFGPGTRLTVT.

The genes are TRBV7-3 and TRBJ2-2; 10 bases agree with TRBD1. This CDR3 contains 15 residues. Germline CDR1 and CDR2: SGHTA and FQGTGA. V was pared by 5 bases and J by 3 bases, with 3 bases of the junction left unmatched. CDR3 region: CASSHGTGDTGELFF. CDR3 nucleotide sequence: TGTGCCAGCAGCCATGGGACAGGGGACACCGGGGAGCTGTTTTTT.

This clone was found once. The V gene is TRBV20-1, the J gene TRBJ2-7, with D perhaps TRBD2 (6 bases). The CDR3 sequence is 11 residues long. The germline V gene has CDR1 DFQATT and CDR2 SNEGSKA (reference sequence). V gave up 6 bases and J gave up 2 bases, with 8 bases separating them. The CDR3 here is CSAGSTYEQYF. The DNA for the CDR3 is TGCAGTGCCGGGAGCACCTACGAGCAGTACTTC.

The V gene is TRBV6-5, the J gene TRBJ1-1; D is uncertain. Trimming cost V 7 bases and J 8 bases, with 17 bases left between them. The germline V gene has CDR1 MNHEY and CDR2 SVGAGI. The CDR3 consists of 13 residues. DNA for the CDR3: TGTGCCAGCACCCCGCATGAGGCGTTGGAAGCTTTCTTT. Its translation is CASTPHEALEAFF.

In DNA form, the CDR3 reads TGTGCCAGCAGCTTGGGGCTGGGACAGAACTCCTACGAGCAGTACTTC. This gives the protein CASSLGLGQNSYEQYF. The V gene is TRBV7-9, the J gene TRBJ2-5, with 7 bases aligning to TRBD1. The J call is uncertain, as TRBJ2-7 better fits the DNA end. The germline gives CDR1 SEHNR, CDR2 FQNEAQ (reference sequence). The CDR3 loop spans 16 amino acids.

CDR3 amino acids: CASSQQEGEKLFF. The DNA of the CDR3 is TGTGCCAGCAGCCAACAGGAGGGGGAAAAACTGTTTTTT. J is TRBJ1-4 and V is TRBV11-3; D might be TRBD1 (5 bases). Between the trimmed V and J ends, which lost 5 bases and 8 bases, there was a span of 12 bases. Germline CDR1 is SGHNT and CDR2 is YENEEA. There are 13 residues in the CDR3.